Listed below are T cell receptor beta chains from one sample, sequenced in a study of PD-1 blockade in classical Hodgkin lymphoma. Some clones are missing from TCRdb's copy, which holds only in-frame ones; the method was immunoSEQ multiplex PCR. The table includes tens of thousands of clones, around 80% detected once. Here the sequenced sample was peripheral blood mononuclear cells (PBMCs), taken before the fourth cycle of nivolumab. Receptor source: a human donor with classical Hodgkin lymphoma. The CDR3 runs from the conserved cysteine through the conserved F or W.

cdr3_aa: CASSPIGDSSLGLYGYTF
v_call: TRBV18

cdr3_aa: CASSPRQLNSNQPQHF
v_call: TRBV28

cdr3_aa: CASSPGLGPTYEQYF
v_call: TRBV7-2

cdr3_aa: CASSEETSTDTQYF
v_call: TRBV9

cdr3_aa: CASSLDTSSYNEQFF
v_call: TRBV5-1

cdr3_aa: CASSQGGGRSNQPQHF
v_call: TRBV4-2

cdr3_aa: CASSEGRVPPGAQHF
v_call: TRBV10-1

cdr3_aa: CASSYSGTSGNTIYF
v_call: TRBV6-5

cdr3_aa: CASRSGGFNEKLFF
v_call: TRBV2

cdr3_aa: CASKDRGNTGELFF
v_call: TRBV5-1

cdr3_aa: CSVEPTSGRAGGTQYF
v_call: TRBV29-1

cdr3_aa: CASSEEGGFNTEAFF
v_call: TRBV6-1

cdr3_aa: CASSVEWVGGSTDTQYF
v_call: TRBV9

cdr3_aa: CASSIGTTFGNEQFF
v_call: TRBV19

cdr3_aa: CASSLRLTTGLMNTEAFF
v_call: TRBV11-2

cdr3_aa: CAIRGAADYGYTF
v_call: TRBV10-3

cdr3_aa: CASSLASEERVKNIQYF
v_call: TRBV5-1

cdr3_aa: CASREGDGGSGANVLTF
v_call: TRBV27

cdr3_aa: CASSFRDSYNSPLHF
v_call: TRBV7-9

cdr3_aa: CASSISSGSYEQYF
v_call: TRBV19